This T cell receptor (beta chain) is from a study of beta chain features in type 1 diabetes. Study summary: Across all samples, around 98 million sorted cells were examined. Notes on the study in general: There was a moderate but significant shortening of TCRB CDR3s in all four CD4+ subsets of Type 1 diabetes patients. Across patients, naive, central memory and Treg TCRB repertoires exhibited apparently greater similarity than was observed across healthy donors. PCR might pick shorter templates more often, in the same way for patients and controls.

After removal of 1 base from V and 6 bases from J, the junction contained 8 bases not matched to a gene. The germline V gene has CDR1 SGHNT and CDR2 YYREEE (reference sequence). There are 15 residues in the CDR3. This clone was counted between two and nine times. Its antigen is not known. Expressed TCRB transcripts were sequenced because the isolated RNA had all been reverse transcribed beforehand. Some clones are missing from TCRdb's copy, which holds only in-frame ones; the method was immunoSEQ multiplex PCR. The sample includes about 740,000 clones, 13% of them seen just once. Via CD45RO/CCR7/CD25/CD127/CD95/CD27, cells of the CD4+ naive, central memory, regulatory and stem cell-like memory subsets were sorted.

The rearrangement uses TRBV5-4 and TRBJ2-7, with 9 bases matching TRBD2. The sequenced material came from naive CD4+ T cells from blood. This TCR derives from a man aged 18 to 29 with type 1 diabetes. The CDR3 region is CASSLQVAGAGEQYF. For the CDR3, the DNA is TGTGCCAGCAGCTTGCAGGTAGCGGGGGCGGGCGAGCAGTACTTC.